This T cell receptor (beta chain) was captured by sequencing in a study of blood T cell repertoires in COVID-19. Losses at the gene ends were 2 bases for V and 5 bases for J; bases not matched to a gene: 4. CDR3 length: 14 residues. Germline V lookup: CDR1 SGHTA, CDR2 FQGTGA. TCRdb keeps only in-frame clones here, not all; method: immunoSEQ multiplex PCR. The sample lists about 270,000 clones, approximately 90% occurring once. Sequencing was carried out using PBMCs or T cells enriched from blood (not recorded which). The chain carries TRBV7-3 and TRBJ2-7; the match to TRBD2 covers 9 bases. The source is a woman aged 45-59 years who had recovered from COVID-19. As DNA, the CDR3 is TGTGCCAGCAGCTTAGCTAGCGGGAACCACGAGCAGTACTTC. This gives the protein CASSLASGNHEQYF.